Each of the 15 T cell receptor beta chains below was sequenced from the same sample in a study of regulatory T cells in long-lasting Graves disease. Time point in this sample: newly diagnosed GD, antithyroid drugs for less than 3 months. PBMC-extracted RNA yielded the TCR library. Arm-PCR of CDR3 regions and iRepertoire HTBI primers were the basis on which TCR beta libraries were built. TCRdb passed the multiplex PCR reads through MiXCR, listing each CDR3 protein once. Of about 470,000 distinct CDR3 sequences detected, 15% appear once; the ten largest clones hold approximately 16%. These sequences were also reported in another study, on T cells in Graves' hyperthyroidism and ophthalmopathy.

Sequencing used peripheral blood mononuclear cells (PBMCs), obtained at new diagnosis, from a patient treated with antithyroid drugs. These receptors were taken from a young woman with Graves disease.

This clonotype was detected many times. The chain couples TRBV11-2 to TRBJ2-5; the D gene is possibly TRBD2 (7 bases). The V end was cut by 2 bases, the J end by 2 bases, with 15 bases between. CDR1 SGHAT and CDR2 FQNNGV come from the germline V gene. CDR3 length: 16 amino acids. The CDR3 DNA reads as TGTGCCAGCAGCTTATCTTTCAGGGGAGGGCAAGAGACCCAGTACTTC. Amino acids: CASSLSFRGGQETQYF.

This chain uses TRBV11-2 with TRBJ2-1, with 7 nucleotides matching TRBD2. This CDR3 comprises 16 residues. Trimming at V came to 5 bases and at J to 11 bases, leaving 18 bases not matched to a gene. Germline CDR1 is SGHAT and CDR2 is FQNNGV. The CDR3 nucleotides read TGTGCCAGCAGCCTCCGTTCTAGCGGACCTTACCATAAGCAGTTCTTC. Translated, it gives CASSLRSSGPYHKQFF.

As concerns this clonotype: With a far larger clone one base away, a read error is the likely cause. CDR3: CASSHSGTGLSGEPFF. The CDR3 DNA follows: TGCGCCAGCAGTCACTCCGGGACAGGGTTGAGCGGGGAGCCGTTTTTT. The rearrangement links TRBV6-2 or TRBV6-3 to TRBJ2-2; 9 nucleotides line up with TRBD1. CDR3 size: 16 residues. Germline CDR1 MNHEY, CDR2 SVGEGT.

This clonotype appeared a few times. No conserved phenylalanine or tryptophan ends this CDR3, so it is likely a read error. It is unclear where the CDR3 begins or ends on the DNA, so no DNA is shown, and the CDR3 is as TCRdb lists it. The V and J genes are TRBV4-2 and TRBJ2-5; no check of the table's D call, TRBD2, against the DNA was made. Looked up from germline, CDR1 is LGHNA and CDR2 is YNFKEQ. With termini counted, the CDR3 has 10 amino acids. The CDR3 protein is CASSQEWAGV.

The table lists this clonotype with a count of one. One base separates it from a far larger clone, so it is likely a read error. The chain links TRBV28 to TRBJ2-4; the match to TRBD2 covers 7 bases. The J call may not be correct, given that the DNA end is closer to TRBJ2-1. The V gene's germline CDR1 is MDHEN and CDR2 SYDVKM. There are 16 residues in the CDR3. The CDR3 region is CASSASKGLIENGQFF. As DNA, the CDR3 is TGTGCCAGCAGTGCCAGCAAGGGACTAATCGAGAATGGGCAGTTCTTC.

In this sample, this clonotype turned up many times. The genes are TRBV15 and TRBJ2-3, with unresolved D. CDR1 and CDR2 from the germline V gene are LNHNV and YYDKDF (reference sequence). This CDR3 contains 18 residues. Trimming cost V 5 bases and J 0 bases, with 21 bases left between them. CDR3 amino acids: CATSYGNWAATSTDTQYF. The DNA for the CDR3 is TGTGCCACCAGCTATGGGAATTGGGCAGCAACTAGCACAGATACGCAGTATTTT.

This clonotype was seen a few times. This chain connects TRBV24-1 to TRBJ1-4; D is unresolved. The CDR3 totals 16 residues. V was clipped by 5 bases and J by 3 bases, with 15 bases between them. The germline gives CDR1 KGHDR, CDR2 SFDVKD. The CDR3 coding sequence is TGTGCCACCAGTGCCCCGGAACGACTGCCTAATGAAAAACTGTTTTTT. Its protein is CATSAPERLPNEKLFF.

This clonotype was found many times. The rearrangement uses TRBV20-1 and TRBJ2-3; TRBD2 matches 7 bases. The end of the DNA is better explained by TRBJ2-5, so the J call may be wrong. The CDR3 sequence is 15 residues long. The germline gives CDR1 DFQATT, CDR2 SNEGSKA (reference sequence). CDR3 loop: CSASGVAAGGETQYF. As DNA, the CDR3 is TGCAGTGCCAGCGGGGTTGCAGCTGGGGGAGAGACCCAGTACTTC.

This clonotype was seen many times. The genes are TRBV12-3 or TRBV12-4 and TRBJ2-1; D gene ambiguous. Trimming removed 5 bases at V and 7 bases at J, with 9 bases between. The CDR3 loop spans 12 amino acids. In DNA form, the CDR3 reads TGTGCCAGCAGTCCTCCCGGGAATGAGCAGTTCTTC. This codes for CASSPPGNEQFF.

This clonotype was observed many times. The chain carries TRBV7-3 and TRBJ2-7, with 8 bases fitting TRBD1. The germline CDR1 and CDR2 sequences are SGHTA and FQGTGA. The ends lost 8 bases at V and 5 bases at J; junction bases unmatched: 14. CDR3 length equals 15 residues. The CDR3 DNA reads TGTGCCAGCTCCCTTTACACAGGGGGAGAGGACGAGCAGTACTTC. Encoded protein: CASSLYTGGEDEQYF.

This clonotype was counted between two and nine times. This chain links TRBV24-1 with TRBJ2-2; D is ambiguous. The V and J ends lost 1 base and 6 bases respectively, with 14 bases between them. The germline V gene has CDR1 KGHDR and CDR2 SFDVKD. CDR3 length: 16 amino acids. The CDR3 protein is CATSDFGRRGSGELFF. The CDR3 bases are TGTGCCACCAGTGATTTTGGCCGGAGAGGTTCCGGGGAGCTGTTTTTT.

The chain's CDR3 is CAGGRGGNQPQHF. The CDR3 coding sequence is TGTGCCGGAGGGCGAGGGGGCAATCAGCCCCAGCATTTT. The V and J genes are TRBV28 and TRBJ1-5; tentatively, D is TRBD1 (5 bases). The CDR3 consists of 13 residues. Germline values: CDR1 MDHEN, CDR2 SYDVKM. Trimming stripped 11 bases from V and 2 bases from J, with 13 bases between.

This clonotype was recorded a few times. This chain joins TRBV5-6 and TRBJ2-7; 9 bases match TRBD2. Germline V CDR1 and CDR2: SGHDT, YYEEEE. Trimming took 4 bases from V and 7 from J; bases not matched to a gene: 21. The CDR3 covers 18 residues. The CDR3 region is CASSHSRLGGLAAAEQYF. CDR3 sequence (DNA): TGTGCCAGCAGCCATAGCAGACTGGGGGGACTAGCCGCGGCGGAGCAGTACTTC.

This rearrangement joins TRBV4-1 to TRBJ2-2; D gene ambiguous. The V end was cut by 5 bases, the J end by 5 bases, with 15 bases between. CDR1 MGHRA and CDR2 YSYEKL come from the germline V gene. This CDR3 region has 15 residues. The CDR3 is CASSSPRGPTGELFF. CDR3 nucleotide sequence: TGCGCCAGCAGCTCTCCCCGAGGTCCGACCGGGGAGCTGTTTTTT.

This rearrangement joins TRBV12-5 to TRBJ1-4; tentative D call: TRBD1 (6 bases). Germline-derived CDR1 and CDR2 are LGHNT and FRNRAP. CDR3 length: 14 residues. V lost 6 bases to trimming and J lost 2 bases, with 10 bases between them. CDR3 loop: CASGSGVTNEKLFF. DNA for the CDR3: TGTGCTAGTGGGTCAGGGGTGACTAATGAAAAACTGTTTTTT.